This paragraph reports one T cell receptor (beta chain). Study processing details: Estimates of nucleated cell counts were drawn from the amplification of reference gene primers. Assay used: immunoSEQ multiplex PCR; TCRdb lists only in-frame clones, some missing. V, J and clone size reflect that table, while D and trimming were determined from the DNA. The repertoire holds roughly 200,000 clones, roughly 88% seen once, with approximately 11% in the top ten. The data derive from a study of blood T cell repertoires in COVID-19. About the study: Researchers got acute and convalescent COVID-19 samples from the United States, Italy and Spain. T cells, B-cell-depleted T cells, or PBMCs supplied cDNA or gDNA.

The CDR3 has 20 amino acids. Trimming at V came to 4 bases and at J to 5 bases, leaving 20 bases not matched to a gene. The germline V gene encodes CDR1 ENHRY and CDR2 SYGVKD. The chain carries TRBV10-3 and TRBJ1-4, with TRBD1 matching 9 bases. The sample taken for sequencing was peripheral blood. The origin of this receptor is a human donor with active or convalescent COVID-19. The donor label of this sample is uncertain. CDR3 coding DNA: TGTGCCATCAGTGCTTCTCTTGGCACAGGGGGCGTCGGGGGAAATGAAAAACTGTTTTTT. It yields the protein CAISASLGTGGVGGNEKLFF.